This note documents a single T cell receptor (beta chain) sequence. A few counts support this clonotype. What this receptor recognizes is not known. The sample holds no much larger clone one base away, and base qualities are not on file. The TCR beta CDR3 regions were amplified from RNA transcripts. For the first round of RT-PCR on the TCR CDR3, the HTBI primer set was used together with the Qiagen OneStep RT-PCR kit. A second multiplex PCR round built the libraries, followed by size selection and purification. Paired-end sequencing of the libraries was performed with 100 bp reads on an Illumina HiSeq2000. Turning to the authors' computational methods: SOAPnuke was used to process the raw data, throwing out any read that contained adapters or uncalled bases, had a mean Phred below 15, or lacked an exact constant-primer or identifier match. High-quality paired reads were merged with COPE v1.2.5, and unique nucleotide sequences were defined as clonotypes. MiTCR v1.1 was used to align the clonotypes against IMGT TRBV, TRBD and TRBJ reference segments. Analysis was restricted to V-J combinations with a frequency above 0.0001, which covered 99.2% of repertoires. A TCS score was defined as the ratio between F50 (clonal expansion) and ExV (chaos), using BLOSUM62-based TCRdist between CDR3 peptides within each V-J. Welch's t-statistics and random forest reduced 500 to 550 V-J features to 13, which were used in a naive Bayes classifier (R e1071). The public reads were reanalyzed by TCRdb: fastp trimming at Q25, MiXCR alignment, in-frame beta chains only. One record per CDR3 amino acid sequence lists the most common genes and DNA. The V and J calls shown here were made by TCRdb, not taken from the authors' results. Here the sample has around 300,000 distinct CDR3 sequences; about an eighth occur a single time. The ten largest clones add up to roughly 35% of the sample.

In the ophthalmopathy patients, disease was moderately to severely active, with a Clinical Activity Score of 3 or more, a NOSPECS grade of 4 or more, and a duration of less than 3 months. Any patient with an uncontrolled infection, another autoimmune disease, pregnancy or lactation was excluded. Diagnoses were established on the basis of clinical symptoms, serum thyroxine and TRAb, thyroid ultrasound, and orbital computed tomography. Ficoll-Paque density gradient centrifugation was used to isolate PBMCs from approximately 11 ml of fresh peripheral blood. Total RNA was extracted using Trizol reagent, and RNA quality was assessed on an Agilent 2100 Bioanalyzer. This record comes from a study of T cells in Graves' hyperthyroidism and ophthalmopathy (dated by TCRdb to the late 2010s). Describing the broader study: Peripheral blood was collected at initial diagnosis, before any treatment. Following sampling, methimazole starting at 30 mg daily was given to hyperthyroidism patients, and high-dose intravenous methylprednisolone was given to ophthalmopathy patients. TCR V-J signatures able to tell the groups apart were searched for in a discovery cohort of approximately 95 patients, of whom roughly 42 had Graves' ophthalmopathy and around 56 had stable Graves' hyperthyroidism. The paper describes TCR Vbeta CDR3 sequencing of some 130 peripheral blood samples, made up of 43 ophthalmopathy patients, around 78 hyperthyroidism patients and 17 progressor patients. For training and testing, the 100 or so patients in the discovery cohort were randomly divided in a 7:3 ratio. Thyroid tissue and blood T-cell repertoires from about six Graves' hyperthyroidism patients were also compared in the study. Whether ophthalmopathy could be predicted prospectively was tested in an independent validation cohort made up of approximately 19 hyperthyroidism patients plus 17 patients who later progressed to ophthalmopathy. What the study reported, not specific to this receptor: Most expanded thyroid clonotypes (frequency above 0.001) were also detected in blood, suggesting blood repertoires may reflect thyroid immune responses. In validation, the model predicted progression to ophthalmopathy with roughly 70% sensitivity and about 73% specificity, a median of 6.5 months before onset. Sample size was not statistically predetermined, and blinding of investigators to group allocation was not performed. A 13 V-J signature model separated ophthalmopathy from stable hyperthyroidism, with about 90% sensitivity and 81% to 83% specificity in cross-validation and 80%/75% in testing.

V is reduced by 7 bases and J by 3 bases, leaving a spacing of 10 bases between them. The CDR3, from cysteine to phenylalanine, totals 12 residues. The sequence is cut down to CDR3 DNA, 36 bases in frame from base 1. The germline V gene gives CDR1 as MNHNS and CDR2 as SASEGT. This clonotype originated in a middle-aged woman with Graves' ophthalmopathy. Specimen: blood. The sequence joins TRBV6-1 to TRBJ2-7; D gene: possibly TRBD1, on 6 matching bases. The base sequence is TGTGCCAGCAAGGGCAGGGGCTACGAGCAGTACTTC. Its translation reads: CASKGRGYEQYF.